This T cell receptor beta chain was captured by sequencing in a study of T cell responses to AZD1222 COVID-19 vaccine. Method: immunoSEQ multiplex PCR; TCRdb's copy keeps in-frame clones and lacks some. The sample has some 120,000 clones, roughly 90% seen once. Findings and limits, study-wide: Two AZD1222 administrations were followed by greater Spike-specific TCR breadth and depth. It should be noted that donors were predominantly white British and more often female, and clonal diversity was possibly underestimated. Across spike, vaccine-associated CD4 TCRs were found, dominant at 160-218 and 743-854. Regions left unmutated in variants are reportedly the target of nearly half of spike-specific TCRs.

Remarks on this clone: What it binds is unknown.

The source is an adult in good health. Sequencing used peripheral blood, obtained on day 0 of AZD1222 vaccination.

CDR3 in DNA: TGCGCCAGCAGCTCGACTAGCGGGGGGAGCGAGCAGTACTTC. This sequence encodes CASSSTSGGSEQYF. The V gene is TRBV5-1, the J gene TRBJ2-7, with 13 bases aligning to TRBD2. Germline V gives CDR1 SGHRS, CDR2 YFSETQ. The CDR3 covers 14 residues. The junction had 3 bases not matched to a gene; V was cut back by 3 bases and J by 6 bases. Supplemented by reference TRBV5-1 and TRBJ2-7, the full variable domain reads KAGVTQTPRYLIKTRGQQVTLSCSPISGHRSVSWYQQTPGQGLQFLFEYFSETQRNKGNFPGRFSGRQFSNSRSEMNVSTLELGDSALYLCASSSTSGGSEQYFGPGTRLTVT.